This T cell receptor (beta chain) stems from a study of blood T cell repertoires in COVID-19 (dated by TCRdb to about 2020). About the study as a whole: Samples covering the acute and convalescent phases of COVID-19 were provided by collaborators in the United States, Italy and Spain. A de-identified subject ID, COVID-19 status, age in years and sex were almost always included in the sample metadata. The repertoires were released in a freely available public database meant as a resource for research on the immune response to SARS-CoV-2. Where HLA class I and class II types were available, the types were taken from metadata supplied by the sample provider, not from assay-based typing. The material from the prospective study consisted of cDNA or gDNA derived from T cells, B-cell-depleted T cells, or PBMCs. Subjects who had been exposed to COVID-19, were actively infected with it, or had recovered from it provided the deeply sampled blood TCRbeta repertoires that made up the dataset. The samples were drawn from two sources: the first 160 participants of the ongoing ImmuneRACE study, and 1,000 to 1,500 subjects contributed by 6 global collaborators.

Overall study results and their limits: Clinical and demographic metadata were provided uncurated, with the amount varying by source and participant.

The immunoSEQ Assay, a bias-controlled multiplex PCR, was used to amplify TCRbeta CDR3 regions from genomic DNA. Per the authors' processing: The number of nucleated cells in each sample was estimated by amplification of reference gene primers within the assay. To quantify the absolute abundance of each unique TCRbeta CDR3 rearrangement, sequence reads were collapsed and filtered. For each sample, productive Simpson clonality was calculated as the square root of Simpson's diversity index over productive rearrangements. This is the immuneACCESS table as TCRdb keeps it, with only in-frame sequences that have V and J called. A part of the clones is gone; compared with another copy, unresolved V genes explain less than half, and the rest is unexplained. The V and J calls and clone size are taken from that table; D and trimming were inferred from the DNA. The sample data list approximately 140,000 clones, and around nine tenths of these were observed just once. The ten largest clonotypes hold approximately 2.5% of the sample.

Each collaborating institution followed its own protocols to collect whole blood in K2EDTA tubes. For TCRbeta analysis, collaborator samples were shipped as frozen whole blood, as isolated PBMCs, or as DNA extracted from either sample type. A note on this clone: Which antigen it targets is not known. No qualities accompany the bases; no much larger clone lies one base away.

The sequence was obtained from a human donor in a cohort sampled during active COVID-19. Specimen: peripheral blood.

The DNA reads as follows: TGTGCCAGCTCACCACGGGGAGTCTCTAGCACAGATACGCAGTATTTT. The translation is CASSPRGVSSTDTQYF. This chain is built from TRBV18 and TRBJ2-3; TRBD2 could be the D gene, as 5 bases match. The CDR3 contains 16 residues, cysteine and phenylalanine counted. Only CDR3 DNA remains: 48 bases, in frame from the first base. As encoded in the germline V gene, CDR1 is KGHSH while CDR2 is LQKENI. Trimming at the junction amounts to 1 base on V and 0 bases on J, and the germline ends lie 11 bases apart.